The present T cell receptor (beta chain) was sequenced within a study of cytomegalovirus exposure and HLA in healthy donors. CDR1 and CDR2 from the germline V gene are SGHRS and YFSETQ. The junction had 10 bases not matched to a gene; V was cut back by 4 bases and J by 4 bases. CDR3 length: 16 amino acids. Primers included in the PCR were 60 Vbeta and 13 Jbeta primers. Data came from immunoSEQ multiplex PCR; TCRdb stores just in-frame clones and leaves some out. Seen here are 200,000 to 250,000 clones, roughly 80% observed once, and the top ten hold roughly 16%. Sequencing used PBMCs. J is TRBJ2-7 and V is TRBV5-1, with TRBD2 identical over 11 bases. The source is a man aged 35-49 years in good health and CMV-seronegative. The CDR3 bases are TGCGCCAGCAGCCCTCACCCAGGGACTAGCGGATACGAGCAGTACTTC. Its protein product is CASSPHPGTSGYEQYF.